This TCR beta chain emerged from a study of T cell responses to AZD1222 COVID-19 vaccine. The CDR3 contains 15 residues. Trimming left V 5 bases short and J 1 base short, with 11 bases between. Germline CDR1 reads SGHTA; CDR2 reads FQGNSA. This table comes from immunoSEQ multiplex PCR, and its TCRdb copy is limited to in-frame clones, with some not included. The table records roughly 110,000 clones, about 87% of them present only once. This chain connects TRBV7-2 to TRBJ2-2; D not resolved. This receptor was obtained from an adult who received the AZD1222 COVID-19 vaccine. The material sequenced was peripheral blood, taken 28 days after the second AZD1222 dose. The CDR3 bases are TGTGCCAGCAGCCTCCGCAGCCGGAACACCGGGGAGCTGTTTTTT. It specifies CASSLRSRNTGELFF.